These 9 T cell receptor beta chains originate from one sample sequenced in a study of response to subunit inactivated influenza vaccine. TCRdb reprocessed the RT-PCR reads with MiXCR, giving one entry per CDR3 protein. This repertoire shows under 550,000 distinct CDR3 sequences, 6% to 9% found once; its top ten account for 13%. The sequenced sample was PBMCs from blood, obtained roughly 24 months after vaccination. The receptor set was obtained from a man between 50 and 69 years old who received an inactivated influenza vaccine.

There are a few counts of this clonotype. The chain recombines TRBV6-2 or TRBV6-3 with TRBJ2-7; 7 bases are shared with TRBD1. V lost 2 bases and J lost 2; bases outside the gene matches: 21. CDR3 size: 20 residues. CDR1 is MNHEY, CDR2 SVGEGT, per germline. Here the CDR3 DNA reads TGTGCCAGCAGTTACCCCATCTCAGCTGGACAGGTATTTTATCCCTACGAGCAGTACTTC. Its protein is CASSYPISAGQVFYPYEQYF.

The rearrangement joins TRBV5-1 to TRBJ1-5; the D is unclear. Trimming removed 4 bases from V and 7 bases from J, with 9 bases in between. CDR1 and CDR2 (germline): SGHRS, YFSETQ. CDR3 length: 12 residues. As DNA, the CDR3 is TGCGCCAGCAGCCCGAGGGTACAGCCCCAGCATTTT. As protein: CASSPRVQPQHF.

This clonotype showed up just a few times. The V and J genes are TRBV4-3 and TRBJ1-4; 7 bases are shared with TRBD1. The CDR3 has 18 residues. Germline lookup yields CDR1 LGHNA and CDR2 YSLEER. The J segment lost 5 bases and the V segment lost 3 bases, leaving 15 bases of the junction unmatched. CDR3 sequence (DNA): TGCGCCAGCAGCCACTTGAGGGACAGTAATACCCGGAATGAAAAACTGTTTTTT. It yields the protein CASSHLRDSNTRNEKLFF.

This clonotype was found a few times. CDR3 bases: TGCAGTGATAACACCCCGAACACTGAAGCTTTCTTT. Its protein is CSDNTPNTEAFF. The rearrangement uses TRBV20-1 and TRBJ1-1; D uncertain. V dropped 7 bases and J dropped 1 base, with 10 bases sitting between them. Germline assignment: CDR1 DFQATT and CDR2 SNEGSKA (reference sequence). The CDR3 is 12 amino acids.

The genes are TRBV28 and TRBJ2-7; tentative D call: TRBD2 (6 bases). The V end was cut by 2 bases, the J end by 0 bases, with 11 bases between. The CDR3 covers 15 residues. The germline V gene encodes CDR1 MDHEN and CDR2 SYDVKM. The CDR3 bases are TGTGCCAGCAGTTTAGGCGGGACCCTCTCCTACGAGCAGTACTTC. Encoded protein: CASSLGGTLSYEQYF. The whole variable domain, filled in from reference TRBV28 and TRBJ2-7, reads DVKVTQSSRYLVKRTGEKVFLECVQDMDHENMFWYRQDPGLGLRLIYFSYDVKMKEKGDIPEGYSVSREKKERFSLILESASTNQTSMYLCASSLGGTLSYEQYFGPGTRLTVT.

This clonotype has more than one count but fewer than ten. The genes are TRBV2 and TRBJ2-7, with 8 bases that match TRBD1. Germline CDR1 and CDR2: SNHLY and FYNNEI. This CDR3 is built from 16 residues. The ends lost 7 bases at V and 0 bases at J; junction bases unmatched: 11. CDR3 sequence reads: CASTRTGSASSYEQYF. The CDR3 coding sequence is TGTGCCAGCACCCGGACAGGGTCCGCTAGCTCCTACGAGCAGTACTTC.

Only a few counts were recorded for this clonotype. The rearrangement links TRBV20-1 to TRBJ1-3; TRBD1 might be the D (6 bases). This CDR3 comprises 13 residues. V was shortened by 5 bases and J by 5 bases, with 13 bases between the two germline ends. Germline V gene data show CDR1 as DFQATT and CDR2 as SNEGSKA (reference sequence). The CDR3 bases are TGCAGTGCTCTACAGGGCTACCGAAACACCATATATTTT. It codes for CSALQGYRNTIYF.

This clonotype was picked up a small number of times. The rearrangement joins TRBV20-1 to TRBJ2-3, with 8 bases identical to TRBD2. The germline CDR1 and CDR2 sequences are DFQATT and SNEGSKA (reference sequence). The CDR3 is 15 amino acids. V gave up 4 bases and J gave up 7 bases; unmatched junction bases: 13. The CDR3 loop reads CSATDTSGPTNTQYF. CDR3 nucleotide sequence: TGCAGTGCTACCGACACTAGCGGCCCGACAAATACGCAGTATTTT.

J is TRBJ2-1 and V is TRBV20-1, with 10 nucleotides matching TRBD2. V lost 3 bases to trimming and J lost 4 bases; unmatched junction nucleotides: 6. CDR1 and CDR2 (germline): DFQATT, SNEGSKA (reference sequence). The CDR3 has 15 amino acids. CDR3 loop: CSARPTSGEYNEQFF. The CDR3 DNA is TGCAGTGCTAGGCCTACTAGCGGGGAGTACAATGAGCAGTTCTTC.